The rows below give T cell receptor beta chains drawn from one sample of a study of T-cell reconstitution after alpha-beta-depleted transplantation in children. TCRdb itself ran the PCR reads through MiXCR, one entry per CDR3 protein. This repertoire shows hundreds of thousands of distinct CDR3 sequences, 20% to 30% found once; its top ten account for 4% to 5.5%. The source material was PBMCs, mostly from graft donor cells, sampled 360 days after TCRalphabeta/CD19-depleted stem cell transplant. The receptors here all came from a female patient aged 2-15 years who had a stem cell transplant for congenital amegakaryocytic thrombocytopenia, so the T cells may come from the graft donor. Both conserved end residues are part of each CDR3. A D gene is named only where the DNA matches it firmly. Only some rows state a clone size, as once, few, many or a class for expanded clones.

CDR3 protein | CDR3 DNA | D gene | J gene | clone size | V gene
CSARISSYNSHLHF | TGCAGTGCTAGAATTAGTTCCTATAATTCACACCTCCACTTT | . | TRBJ1-6 | . | TRBV20-1
CASSRGGSTSTDTQYF | TGCGCCAGCAGCCGGGGTGGCAGCACTAGCACAGATACGCAGTATTTT | . | TRBJ2-3 | . | TRBV4-1
CASSQVPGRATKNIQYF | TGTGCCAGCAGCCAAGTCCCGGGCAGGGCTACCAAAAACATTCAGTACTTC | . | TRBJ2-4 | few | TRBV4-2
CASTPGTGRSEAFF | TGCGCCAGCACCCCCGGAACGGGACGCTCTGAAGCTTTCTTT | . | TRBJ1-1 | . | TRBV5-1
CASSRTEHTEAFF | TGCGCCAGCAGCCGTACAGAGCACACTGAAGCTTTCTTT | . | TRBJ1-1 | few | TRBV4-1
CRDGPPGMNTEAFF | TGCAGAGACGGACCGCCCGGGATGAACACTGAAGCTTTCTTT | . | TRBJ1-1 | few | TRBV20-1
CASSPFIKFGANVLTF | TGTGCCAGCAGCCCCTTCATCAAATTCGGGGCCAACGTCCTGACTTTC | . | TRBJ2-6 | . | TRBV14
CASSYGGGLTYEQYF | TGTGCCAGCAGCTACGGAGGGGGGCTTACCTACGAGCAGTACTTC | . | TRBJ2-7 | few | TRBV7-9
CASSVMELNTEAFF | TGTGCCAGCAGTGTGATGGAGTTGAACACTGAAGCTTTCTTT | . | TRBJ1-1 | few | TRBV6-1
CASSLDYGQGVGGYTF | TGTGCCAGCAGCCTAGACTACGGACAGGGCGTCGGTGGCTACACCTTC | TRBD1 | TRBJ1-2 | . | TRBV5-6
CAGYHTEAFF | TGTGCCGGTTATCACACTGAAGCTTTCTTT | . | TRBJ1-1 | few | TRBV2
CASSQGQMNTEAFF | TGCGCCAGCAGCCAAGGCCAGATGAACACTGAAGCTTTCTTT | . | TRBJ1-1 | . | TRBV4-1
CARGDKGTNYGYTF | TGTGCCAGGGGGGACAAGGGCACTAACTATGGCTACACCTTC | . | TRBJ1-2 | . | TRBV21-1
CASSPSMGSTDTQYF | TGTGCCAGCAGTCCTAGTATGGGCAGCACAGATACGCAGTATTTT | . | TRBJ2-3 | . | TRBV11-2
CASSQGTVSGTQYF | TGTGCCAGCAGTCAAGGGACAGTCTCTGGTACGCAGTATTTT | TRBD1 | TRBJ2-3 | few | TRBV12-3/TRBV12-4
CSARDYGRSNQPQHF | TGCAGTGCTAGAGATTACGGCAGGAGCAATCAGCCCCAGCATTTT | . | TRBJ1-5 | . | TRBV20-1
CASSRPDRGPLEQFF | TGTGCCAGCAGCCGGCCGGACAGGGGGCCCCTTGAGCAGTTCTTC | TRBD1 | TRBJ2-1 | once | TRBV3-1
CAWSVLSGFGELFF | TGTGCCTGGAGTGTACTGTCGGGTTTCGGGGAGCTGTTTTTT | . | TRBJ2-2 | few | TRBV30